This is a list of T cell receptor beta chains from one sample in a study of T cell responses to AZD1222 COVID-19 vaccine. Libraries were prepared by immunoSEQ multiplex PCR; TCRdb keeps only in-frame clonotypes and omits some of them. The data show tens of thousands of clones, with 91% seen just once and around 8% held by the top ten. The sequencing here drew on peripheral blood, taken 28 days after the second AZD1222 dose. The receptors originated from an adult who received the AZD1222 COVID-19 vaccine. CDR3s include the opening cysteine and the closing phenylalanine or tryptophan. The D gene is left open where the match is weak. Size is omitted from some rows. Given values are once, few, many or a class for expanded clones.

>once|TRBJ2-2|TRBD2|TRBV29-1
CSVEDSGASGRANTGELFF
TGCAGCGTTGAAGATAGTGGAGCTAGCGGGAGGGCGAACACCGGGGAGCTGTTTTTT
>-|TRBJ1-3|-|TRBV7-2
CASSLVQGTGNTIYF
TGTGCCAGCAGCTTAGTCCAGGGGACAGGAAACACCATATATTTT
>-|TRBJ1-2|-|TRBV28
CASSLATNYGYTF
TGTGCCAGCAGTTTGGCGACTAACTATGGCTACACCTTC
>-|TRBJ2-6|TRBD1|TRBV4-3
CAPSHHDRGAGANVLTF
TGCGCCCCCAGCCACCACGACAGGGGGGCTGGGGCCAACGTCCTGACTTTC
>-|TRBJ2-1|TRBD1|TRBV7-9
CASSFRDRAENEQFF
TGTGCCAGCAGCTTCCGGGACAGGGCAGAGAATGAGCAGTTCTTC
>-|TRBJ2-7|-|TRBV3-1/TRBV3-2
CASSQTGAGVEQYF
TGTGCCAGCAGCCAGACAGGGGCGGGGGTCGAGCAGTACTTC
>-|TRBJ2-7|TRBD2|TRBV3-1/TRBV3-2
CASSQGGTSGRSYEQYF
TGTGCCAGCAGCCAAGGGGGTACTAGCGGGAGATCCTACGAGCAGTACTTC
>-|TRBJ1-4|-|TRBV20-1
CSAPRREKLFF
TGCAGTGCACCCCGGAGGGAAAAACTGTTTTTT
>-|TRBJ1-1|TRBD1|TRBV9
CASSLTGPGDTEAFF
TGTGCCAGCAGCCTGACAGGGCCGGGCGACACTGAAGCTTTCTTT
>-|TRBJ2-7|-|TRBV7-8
CASSLQGRVQYF
TGTGCCAGCAGCTTACAGGGGCGGGTGCAGTACTTC
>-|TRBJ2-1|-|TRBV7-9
CASSLGGGIEQFF
TGTGCCAGCAGCTTAGGAGGGGGGATTGAGCAGTTCTTC
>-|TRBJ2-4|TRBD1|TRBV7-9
CASSPDRVQYF
TGTGCCAGCAGCCCTGACAGGGTTCAGTACTTC
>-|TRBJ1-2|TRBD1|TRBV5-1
CASSSDRGQRGYTF
TGCGCCAGCAGCTCGGACAGGGGGCAGCGTGGCTACACCTTC
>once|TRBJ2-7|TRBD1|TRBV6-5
CASRPDRAPFYEQYF
TGTGCCAGCAGGCCGGACAGGGCTCCCTTTTACGAGCAGTACTTC
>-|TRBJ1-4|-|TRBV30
CAWSIRGTNEKLFF
TGTGCCTGGAGTATCAGGGGCACTAATGAAAAACTGTTTTTT
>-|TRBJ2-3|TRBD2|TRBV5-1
CASSLVSGRANTQYF
TGCGCCAGCAGCTTGGTTAGCGGGAGGGCTAATACGCAGTATTTT
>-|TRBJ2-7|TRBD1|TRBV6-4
CASRPDRSSYEQYF
TGTGCCAGCAGACCGGACAGGAGCTCCTACGAGCAGTACTTC
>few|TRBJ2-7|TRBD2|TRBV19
CASSSRTSGSPAYEQYF
TGTGCCAGTAGTAGTAGGACTAGCGGGAGTCCCGCCTACGAGCAGTACTTC
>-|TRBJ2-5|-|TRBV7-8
CASSLVPGGPQETQYF
TGTGCCAGCAGCTTAGTCCCCGGGGGCCCCCAAGAGACCCAGTACTTC
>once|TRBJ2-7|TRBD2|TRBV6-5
CASSQGTSGSGEQYF
TGTGCCAGCAGCCAAGGGACTAGCGGGAGTGGCGAGCAGTACTTC